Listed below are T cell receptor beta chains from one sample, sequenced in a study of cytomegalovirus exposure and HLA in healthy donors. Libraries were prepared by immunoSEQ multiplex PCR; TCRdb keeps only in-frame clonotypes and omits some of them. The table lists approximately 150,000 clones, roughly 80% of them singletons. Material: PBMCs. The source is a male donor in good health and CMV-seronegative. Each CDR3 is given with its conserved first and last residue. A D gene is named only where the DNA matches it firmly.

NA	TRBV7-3	CASSQGLGEQFF
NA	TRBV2	CASSDSSVDEKLFF
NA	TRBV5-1	CASSLEGRRETQYF
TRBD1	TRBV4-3	CASSRGTGEYEQYF
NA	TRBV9	CASNQRGSQSSYNEQFF
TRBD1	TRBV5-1	CASSGGQGASETQYF
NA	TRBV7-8	CASSSSGSWGQYF
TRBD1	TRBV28	CASSLSDRGHEQFF
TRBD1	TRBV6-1	CASSTRTGGYEQYF
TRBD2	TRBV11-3	CASSLIAGGINEQFF
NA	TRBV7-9	CSSSSFEGPSFYGYTF
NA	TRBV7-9	CASSWTLSSYNEQFF
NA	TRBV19	CASSIDWGVRETQYF
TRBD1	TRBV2	CASSGVRGFGGQPQHF
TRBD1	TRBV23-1	CASRDRTNWIGVNTEAFF
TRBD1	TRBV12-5	CASGPGQGAYNEQFF
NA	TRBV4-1	CASSQAYEQFF
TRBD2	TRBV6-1	CASSERPAGAGTDTQYF
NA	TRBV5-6	CASSLAGITGMEFF
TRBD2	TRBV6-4	CASSEVAGAYNEQFF
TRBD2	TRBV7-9	CSSSRSAGTTSYEQYF
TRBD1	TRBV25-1	CASSERDRDTGELFF
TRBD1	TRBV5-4	CATKLDRGQHEQYF
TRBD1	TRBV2	CASRNQGTVNEKLFF
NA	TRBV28	CAIDSRIHNEQFF
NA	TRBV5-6	CASRSSGELFF
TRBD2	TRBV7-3	CASSLLAGGNNEQFF
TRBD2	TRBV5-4	CASSSYSGGAVSNTQYF
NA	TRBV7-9	CASSSAYASGTDTQYF
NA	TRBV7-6	CASSLAYPGLGEKLFF
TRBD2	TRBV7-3	CASSPSTTSGANEQFF
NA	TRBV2	CATNRANYGYTF
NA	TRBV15	CATSRAPWEGNGYTF
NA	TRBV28	CASSFFLWTAAYEQYF
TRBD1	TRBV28	CASSLWGQSETQYF
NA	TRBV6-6	CASSSPVATDYNEQFF
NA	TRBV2	CASSEISGSYSYEQYF
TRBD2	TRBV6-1	CASSVNLAGGGGEQYF
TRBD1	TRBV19	CASSKGAPDTQYF
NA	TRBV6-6	CASREGQISYEQYF
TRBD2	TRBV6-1	CASVLRGGIDTQYF
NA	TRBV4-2	CASSQSRLNTEAFF
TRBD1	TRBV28	CASSSASGTGNQPQHF
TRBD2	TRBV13	CASSRTSGRSQYF
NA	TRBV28	CASSFLGRATEAFF
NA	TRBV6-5	CASGAGSNYGYTF
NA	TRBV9	CASSVGGLANEKLFF
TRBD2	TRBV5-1	CASSLEAGGNYNTDTQYF
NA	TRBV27	CASSLRRAGNEQFF
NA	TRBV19	CASSIASGYQPQHF
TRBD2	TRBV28	CASSAGTSALIGQYF
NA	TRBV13	CASSLSSSVEQYF
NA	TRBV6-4	CASSESSDTGELFF
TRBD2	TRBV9	CASSVSGTTDTQYF
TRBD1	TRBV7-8	CASSLAPRQGKNTEAFF
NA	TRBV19	CASSLAQGTYEQYF
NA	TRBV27	CASRPFGEQGLYGYTF
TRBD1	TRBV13	CASSWDREIGEQYF
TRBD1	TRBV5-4	CASSLGTGWYF